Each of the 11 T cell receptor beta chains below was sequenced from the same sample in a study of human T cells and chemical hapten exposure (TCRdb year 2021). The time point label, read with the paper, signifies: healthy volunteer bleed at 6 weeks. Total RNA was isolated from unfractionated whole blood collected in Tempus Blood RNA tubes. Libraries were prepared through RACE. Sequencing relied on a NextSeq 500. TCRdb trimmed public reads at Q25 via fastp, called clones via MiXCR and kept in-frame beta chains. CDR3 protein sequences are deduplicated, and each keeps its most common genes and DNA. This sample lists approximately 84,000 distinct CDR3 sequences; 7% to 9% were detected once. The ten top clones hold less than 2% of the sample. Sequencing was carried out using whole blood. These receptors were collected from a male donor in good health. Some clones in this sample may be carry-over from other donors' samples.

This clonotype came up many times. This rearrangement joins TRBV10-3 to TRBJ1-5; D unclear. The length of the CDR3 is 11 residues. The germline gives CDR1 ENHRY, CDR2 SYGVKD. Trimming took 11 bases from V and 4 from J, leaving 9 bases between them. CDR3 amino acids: CAAGPNQPQHF. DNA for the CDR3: TGTGCCGCCGGGCCTAATCAGCCCCAGCATTTT.

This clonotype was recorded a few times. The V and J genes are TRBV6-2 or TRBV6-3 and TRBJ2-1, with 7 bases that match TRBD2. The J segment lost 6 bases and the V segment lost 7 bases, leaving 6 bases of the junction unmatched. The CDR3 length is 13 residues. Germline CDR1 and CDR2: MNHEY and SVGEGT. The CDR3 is CASKRGGGNEQFF. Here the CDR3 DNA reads TGTGCCAGCAAGCGGGGTGGAGGCAATGAGCAGTTCTTC.

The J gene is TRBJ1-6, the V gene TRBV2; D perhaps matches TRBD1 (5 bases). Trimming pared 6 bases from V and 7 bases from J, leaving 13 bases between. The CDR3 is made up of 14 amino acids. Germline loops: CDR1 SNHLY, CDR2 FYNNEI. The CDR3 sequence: CASSRDGDNSPLHF. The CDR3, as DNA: TGTGCCAGCAGCCGGGACGGAGACAATTCACCCCTCCACTTT. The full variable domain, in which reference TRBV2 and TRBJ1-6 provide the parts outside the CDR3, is EPEVTQTPSHQVTQMGQEVILRCVPISNHLYFYWYRQILGQKVEFLVSFYNNEISEKSEIFDDQFSVERPDGSNFTLKIRSTKLEDSAMYFCASSRDGDNSPLHFGNGTRLTVT.

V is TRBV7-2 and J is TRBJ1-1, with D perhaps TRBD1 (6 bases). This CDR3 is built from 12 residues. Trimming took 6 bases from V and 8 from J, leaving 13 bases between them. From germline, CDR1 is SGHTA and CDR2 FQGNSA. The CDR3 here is CASRRTVTEAFF. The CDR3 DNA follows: TGTGCCAGCAGGAGGACAGTTACGGAAGCTTTCTTT.

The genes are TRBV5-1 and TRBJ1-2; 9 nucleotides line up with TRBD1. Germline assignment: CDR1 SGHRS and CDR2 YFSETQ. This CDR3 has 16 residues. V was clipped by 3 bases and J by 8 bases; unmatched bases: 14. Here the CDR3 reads CASSSTITGGQEGYTF. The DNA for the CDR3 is TGCGCCAGCAGCTCGACGATTACAGGGGGCCAAGAAGGCTACACCTTC. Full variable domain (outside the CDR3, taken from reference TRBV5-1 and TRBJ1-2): KAGVTQTPRYLIKTRGQQVTLSCSPISGHRSVSWYQQTPGQGLQFLFEYFSETQRNKGNFPGRFSGRQFSNSRSEMNVSTLELGDSALYLCASSSTITGGQEGYTFGSGTRLTVV.

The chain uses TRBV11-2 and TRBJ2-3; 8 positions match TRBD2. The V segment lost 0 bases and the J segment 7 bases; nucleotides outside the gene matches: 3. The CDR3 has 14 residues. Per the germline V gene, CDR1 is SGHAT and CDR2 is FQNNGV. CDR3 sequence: CASSLETSGNTQYF. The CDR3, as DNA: TGTGCCAGCAGCTTAGAAACTAGCGGAAATACGCAGTATTTT.

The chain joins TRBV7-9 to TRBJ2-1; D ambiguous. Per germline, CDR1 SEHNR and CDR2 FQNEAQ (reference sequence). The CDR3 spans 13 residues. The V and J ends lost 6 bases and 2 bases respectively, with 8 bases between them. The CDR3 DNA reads TGTGCCAGCAGGCCGAAAGCCTACAATGAGCAGTTCTTC. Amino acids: CASRPKAYNEQFF.

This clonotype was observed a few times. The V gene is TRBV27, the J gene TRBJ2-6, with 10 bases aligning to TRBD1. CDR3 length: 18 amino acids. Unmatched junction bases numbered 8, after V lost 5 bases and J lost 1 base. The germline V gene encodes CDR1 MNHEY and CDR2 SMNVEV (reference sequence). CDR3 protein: CASSISGTGESGANVLTF. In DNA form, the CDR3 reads TGTGCCAGCAGTATCTCCGGGACAGGGGAATCTGGGGCCAACGTCCTGACTTTC.

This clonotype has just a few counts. CDR3 residues: CASSLALVTGETEAFF. CDR3 in DNA: TGCGCCAGCAGCTTAGCCCTGGTGACAGGGGAGACTGAAGCTTTCTTT. The chain recombines TRBV5-1 with TRBJ1-1, with TRBD1 matching 8 bases. The CDR3 is 16 amino acids. The germline V gene encodes CDR1 SGHRS and CDR2 YFSETQ. The trim removed 2 bases at V and 5 bases at J, leaving 11 bases unmatched.

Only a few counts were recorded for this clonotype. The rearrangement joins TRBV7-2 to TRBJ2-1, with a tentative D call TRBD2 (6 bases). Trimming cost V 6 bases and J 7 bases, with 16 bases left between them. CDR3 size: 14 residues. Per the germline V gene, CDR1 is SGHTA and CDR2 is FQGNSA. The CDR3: CASSQSAGRNEQFF. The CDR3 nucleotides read TGTGCCAGCAGTCAATCGGCAGGGAGGAATGAGCAGTTCTTC.

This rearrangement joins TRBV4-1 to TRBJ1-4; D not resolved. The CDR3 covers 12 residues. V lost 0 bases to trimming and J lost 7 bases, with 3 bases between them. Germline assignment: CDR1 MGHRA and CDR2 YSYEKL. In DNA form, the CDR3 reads TGCGCCAGCAGCCAAGAGGCTGAAAAACTGTTTTTT. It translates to CASSQEAEKLFF.